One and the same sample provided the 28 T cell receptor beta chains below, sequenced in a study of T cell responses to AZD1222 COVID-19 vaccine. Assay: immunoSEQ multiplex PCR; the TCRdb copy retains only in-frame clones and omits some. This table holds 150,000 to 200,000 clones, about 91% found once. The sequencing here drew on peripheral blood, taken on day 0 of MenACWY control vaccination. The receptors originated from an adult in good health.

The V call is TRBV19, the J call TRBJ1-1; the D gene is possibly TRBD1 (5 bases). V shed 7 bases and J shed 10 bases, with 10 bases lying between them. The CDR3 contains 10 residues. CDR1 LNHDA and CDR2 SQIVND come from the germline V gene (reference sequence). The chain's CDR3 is CASIAGTAFF. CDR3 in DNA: TGTGCCAGTATTGCGGGGACAGCTTTCTTT.

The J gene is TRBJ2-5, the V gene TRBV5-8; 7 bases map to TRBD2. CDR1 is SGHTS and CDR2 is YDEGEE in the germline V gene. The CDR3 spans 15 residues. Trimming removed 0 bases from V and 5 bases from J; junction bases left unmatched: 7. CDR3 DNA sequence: TGTGCCAGCAGCTTGGATCGACTAGCCCGCGAGACCCAGTACTTC. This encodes CASSLDRLARETQYF.

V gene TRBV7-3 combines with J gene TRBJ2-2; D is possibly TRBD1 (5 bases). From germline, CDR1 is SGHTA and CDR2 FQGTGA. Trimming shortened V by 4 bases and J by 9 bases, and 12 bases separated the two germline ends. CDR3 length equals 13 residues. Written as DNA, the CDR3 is TGTGCCAGCAGCTCCCAGGGAAGCCGGGAGCTGTTTTTT. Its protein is CASSSQGSRELFF.

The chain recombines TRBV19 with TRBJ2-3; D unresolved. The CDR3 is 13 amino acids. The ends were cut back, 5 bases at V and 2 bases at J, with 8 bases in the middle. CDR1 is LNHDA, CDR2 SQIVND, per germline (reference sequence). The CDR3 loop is CASSPRITDTQYF. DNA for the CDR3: TGTGCCAGTAGTCCAAGAATCACAGATACGCAGTATTTT. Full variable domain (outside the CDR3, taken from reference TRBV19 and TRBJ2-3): DGGITQSPKYLFRKEGQNVTLSCEQNLNHDAMYWYRQDPGQGLRLIYYSQIVNDFQKGDIAEGYSVSREKKESFPLTVTSAQKNPTAFYLCASSPRITDTQYFGPGTRLTVL.

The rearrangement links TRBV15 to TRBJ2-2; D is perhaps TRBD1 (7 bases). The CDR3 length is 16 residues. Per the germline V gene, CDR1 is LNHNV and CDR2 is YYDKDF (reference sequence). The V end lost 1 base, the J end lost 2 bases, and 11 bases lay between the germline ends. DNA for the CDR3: TGTGCCACCAGCAGAGGACAGGGAGGAAACACCGGGGAGCTGTTTTTT. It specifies CATSRGQGGNTGELFF.

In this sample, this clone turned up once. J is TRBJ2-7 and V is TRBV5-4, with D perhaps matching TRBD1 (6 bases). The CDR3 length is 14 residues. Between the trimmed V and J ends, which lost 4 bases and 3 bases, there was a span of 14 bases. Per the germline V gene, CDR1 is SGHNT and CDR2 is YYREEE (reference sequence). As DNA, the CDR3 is TGTGCCAGCAGCACCCCGGGACAAAACTACGAGCAGTACTTC. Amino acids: CASSTPGQNYEQYF.

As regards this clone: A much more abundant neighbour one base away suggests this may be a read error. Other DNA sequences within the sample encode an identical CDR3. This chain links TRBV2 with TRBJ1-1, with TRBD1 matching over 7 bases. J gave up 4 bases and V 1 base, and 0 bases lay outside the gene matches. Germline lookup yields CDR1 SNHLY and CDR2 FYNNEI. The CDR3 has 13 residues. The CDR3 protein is CASSEGQGTEAFF. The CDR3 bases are TGTGCCAGCAGTGAAGGACAGGGCACTGAAGCTTTCTTT.

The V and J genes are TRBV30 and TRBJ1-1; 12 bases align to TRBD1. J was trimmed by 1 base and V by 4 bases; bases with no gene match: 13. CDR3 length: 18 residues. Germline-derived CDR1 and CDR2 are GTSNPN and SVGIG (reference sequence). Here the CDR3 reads CAWMRLGTGGGRNTEAFF. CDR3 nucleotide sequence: TGTGCCTGGATGCGACTCGGGACAGGGGGCGGGAGGAACACTGAAGCTTTCTTT. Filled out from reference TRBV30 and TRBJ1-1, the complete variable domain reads SQTIHQWPATLVQPVGSPLSLECTVEGTSNPNLYWYRQAAGRGLQLLFYSVGIGQISSEVPQNLSASRPQDRQFILSSKKLLLSDSGFYLCAWMRLGTGGGRNTEAFFGQGTRLTVV.

The CDR3 DNA sequence: TGTGCCAGCAGCTTAGTTCGCGCTTCGGCTAGCGGGTCCATGAGCTCCTACGAGCAGTACTTC. This encodes CASSLVRASASGSMSSYEQYF. The chain combines TRBV7-6 with TRBJ2-7; 8 nucleotides align to TRBD2. The CDR3 has 21 amino acids. J gave up 0 bases and V 1 base, and 20 bases lay outside the gene matches. Germline V gene sequence: CDR1 SGHVS, CDR2 FNYEAQ.

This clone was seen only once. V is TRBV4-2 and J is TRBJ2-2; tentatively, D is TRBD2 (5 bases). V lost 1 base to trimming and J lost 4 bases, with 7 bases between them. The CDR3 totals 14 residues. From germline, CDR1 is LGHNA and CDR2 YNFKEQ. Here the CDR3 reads CASSQVSVTGELFF. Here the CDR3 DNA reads TGTGCCAGCAGCCAAGTTAGCGTCACCGGGGAGCTGTTTTTT.

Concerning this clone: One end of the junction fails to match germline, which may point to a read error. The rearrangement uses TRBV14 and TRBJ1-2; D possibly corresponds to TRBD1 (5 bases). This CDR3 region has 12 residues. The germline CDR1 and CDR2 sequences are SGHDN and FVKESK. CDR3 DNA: TGTGCCAGCAGCCTCACCGGAAACCGGGACGTCTTC. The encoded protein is CASSLTGNRDVF.

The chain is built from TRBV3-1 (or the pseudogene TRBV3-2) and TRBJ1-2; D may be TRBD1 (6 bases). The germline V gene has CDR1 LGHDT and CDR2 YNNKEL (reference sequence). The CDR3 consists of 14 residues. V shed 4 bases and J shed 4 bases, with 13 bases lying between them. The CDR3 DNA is TGTGCCAGCAGCCCCGCCGCCAGGGGCTATGGCTACACCTTC. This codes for CASSPAARGYGYTF.

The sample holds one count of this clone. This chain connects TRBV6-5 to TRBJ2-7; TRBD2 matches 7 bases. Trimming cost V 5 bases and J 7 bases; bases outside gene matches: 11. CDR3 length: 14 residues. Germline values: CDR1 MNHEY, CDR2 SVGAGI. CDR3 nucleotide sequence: TGTGCCAGCAGTCATTCCGGGACTACCGGGGAGCAGTACTTC. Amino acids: CASSHSGTTGEQYF.

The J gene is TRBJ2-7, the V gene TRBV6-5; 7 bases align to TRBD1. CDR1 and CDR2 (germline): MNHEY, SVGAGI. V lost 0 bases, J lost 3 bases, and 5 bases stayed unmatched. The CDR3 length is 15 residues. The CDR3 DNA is TGTGCCAGCAGTTACTCGGGGACAGAGGGCTACGAGCAGTACTTC. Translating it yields CASSYSGTEGYEQYF.

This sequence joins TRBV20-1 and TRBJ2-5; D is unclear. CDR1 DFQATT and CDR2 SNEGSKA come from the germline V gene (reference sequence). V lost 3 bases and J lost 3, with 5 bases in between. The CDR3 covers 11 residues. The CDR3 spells CSASGEETQYF. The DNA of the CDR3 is TGCAGTGCTAGCGGCGAAGAGACCCAGTACTTC.

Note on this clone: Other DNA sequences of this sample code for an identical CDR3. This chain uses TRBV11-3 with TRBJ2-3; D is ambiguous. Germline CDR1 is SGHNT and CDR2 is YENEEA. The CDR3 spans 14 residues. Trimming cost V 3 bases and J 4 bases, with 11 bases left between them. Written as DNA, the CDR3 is TGTGCCAGCAGCTTGGGCCGGAGCTCAGATACGCAGTATTTT. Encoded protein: CASSLGRSSDTQYF.

CDR3 protein: CSVRFLAGVNEQFF. CDR3 DNA sequence: TGCAGCGTTCGTTTCCTAGCGGGAGTCAATGAGCAGTTCTTC. The gene calls are TRBV29-1 and TRBJ2-1; the match to TRBD2 covers 10 bases. The V and J ends lost 5 bases and 6 bases, in that order; junction bases with no gene match: 7. This CDR3 contains 14 residues. Germline CDR1 and CDR2: SQVTM and ANQGSEA.

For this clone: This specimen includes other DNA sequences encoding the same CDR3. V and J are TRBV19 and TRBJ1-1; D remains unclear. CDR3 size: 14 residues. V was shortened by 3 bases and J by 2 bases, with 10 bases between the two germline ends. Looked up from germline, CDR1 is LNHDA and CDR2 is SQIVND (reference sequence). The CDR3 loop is CASSIPGTNTEAFF. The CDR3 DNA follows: TGTGCCAGTAGTATCCCGGGAACTAACACTGAAGCTTTCTTT.

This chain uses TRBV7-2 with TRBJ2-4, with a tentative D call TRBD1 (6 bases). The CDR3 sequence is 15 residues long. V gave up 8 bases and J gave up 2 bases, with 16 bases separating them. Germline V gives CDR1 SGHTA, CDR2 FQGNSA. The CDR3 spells CASRVRQGTKNIQYF. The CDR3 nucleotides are TGTGCCAGCCGCGTGAGGCAGGGGACCAAAAACATTCAGTACTTC.

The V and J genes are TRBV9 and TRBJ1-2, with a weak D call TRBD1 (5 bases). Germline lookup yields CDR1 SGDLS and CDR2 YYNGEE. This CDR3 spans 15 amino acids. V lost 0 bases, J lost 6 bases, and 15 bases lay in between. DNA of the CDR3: TGTGCCAGCAGCGTAGTTGGGGGTAACGTAGATGGCTACACCTTC. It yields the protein CASSVVGGNVDGYTF.

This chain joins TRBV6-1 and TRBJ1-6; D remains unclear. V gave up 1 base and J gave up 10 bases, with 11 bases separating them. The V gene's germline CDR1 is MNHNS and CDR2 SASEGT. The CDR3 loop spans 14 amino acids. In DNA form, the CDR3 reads TGTGCCAGCAGTGAAGAGCAGGTGCAGTCACCCCTCCACTTT. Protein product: CASSEEQVQSPLHF.

The CDR3 DNA follows: TGTGCCAGCAGCTCAACTTGGGGGGAAAAACTGTTTTTT. The encoded protein is CASSSTWGEKLFF. The V call is TRBV7-2, the J call TRBJ1-4, with D possibly being TRBD1 (5 bases). Germline CDR1 reads SGHTA; CDR2 reads FQGNSA. V lost 4 bases and J 8 bases, leaving 11 bases between the germline ends. CDR3 size: 13 residues.

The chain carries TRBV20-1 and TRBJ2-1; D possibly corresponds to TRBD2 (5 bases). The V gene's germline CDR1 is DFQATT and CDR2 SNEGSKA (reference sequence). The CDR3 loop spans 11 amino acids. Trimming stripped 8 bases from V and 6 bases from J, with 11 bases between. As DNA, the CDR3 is TGCAGTCCCTCTAGCAGCAATGAGCAGTTCTTC. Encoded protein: CSPSSSNEQFF.

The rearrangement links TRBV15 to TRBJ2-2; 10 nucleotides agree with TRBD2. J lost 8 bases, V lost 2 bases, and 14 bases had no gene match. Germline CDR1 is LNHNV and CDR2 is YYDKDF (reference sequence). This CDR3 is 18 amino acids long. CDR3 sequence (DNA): TGTGCCACCAGCAGACGGGGGAAGAGCGGGAGGGCGGCGGGGGAGCTGTTTTTT. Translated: CATSRRGKSGRAAGELFF.

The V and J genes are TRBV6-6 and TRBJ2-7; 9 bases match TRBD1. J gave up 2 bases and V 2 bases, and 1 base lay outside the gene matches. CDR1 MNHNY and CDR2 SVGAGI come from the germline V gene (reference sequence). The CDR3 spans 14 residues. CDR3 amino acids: CASSYGTGPYEQYF. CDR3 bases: TGTGCCAGCAGTTACGGGACAGGGCCCTACGAGCAGTACTTC.

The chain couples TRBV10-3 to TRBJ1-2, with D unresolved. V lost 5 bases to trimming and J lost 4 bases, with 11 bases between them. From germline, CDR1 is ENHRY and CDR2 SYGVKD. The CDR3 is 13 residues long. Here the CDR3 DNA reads TGTGCCATCAGTCTCGAACGGGCCTATGGCTACACCTTC. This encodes CAISLERAYGYTF.

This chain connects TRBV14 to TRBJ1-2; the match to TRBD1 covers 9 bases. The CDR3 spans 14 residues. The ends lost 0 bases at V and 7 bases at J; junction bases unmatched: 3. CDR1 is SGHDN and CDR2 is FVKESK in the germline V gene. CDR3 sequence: CASSQDRGQGGYTF. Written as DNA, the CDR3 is TGTGCCAGCAGCCAAGATCGGGGACAGGGTGGCTACACCTTC.

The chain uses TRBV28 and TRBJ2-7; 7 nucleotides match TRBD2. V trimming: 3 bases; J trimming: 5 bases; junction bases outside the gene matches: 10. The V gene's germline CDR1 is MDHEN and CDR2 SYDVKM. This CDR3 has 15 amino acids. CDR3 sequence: CASSFSSGPADEQYF. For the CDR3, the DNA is TGTGCCAGCAGTTTCTCTAGCGGACCTGCGGACGAGCAGTACTTC.